This record concerns one TCR beta chain sequence. The source of the sample is a study of early stage breast cancer tumors. V was cut by 7 bases and J by 4 bases, with 11 bases left in between. Germline CDR1 is GTSNPN and CDR2 is SVGIG (reference sequence). The CDR3 totals 13 residues. Each sample had two DNA replicates, roughly 0.5 ug blood or about 1.5 ug tissue. Repertoires were generated with immunoSEQ multiplex PCR, while TCRdb's copy carries only in-frame clones and drops some. The sample carries around 30,000 clones, around three quarters recorded once. The sequenced material came from blood. V and J are TRBV30 and TRBJ1-6; maybe TRBD1 (6 bases). The TCR sequence derives from a person aged 45 to 60 with breast cancer. CDR3 sequence: CASAGEYNSPLHF. The CDR3 DNA reads as TGTGCCTCGGCAGGGGAGTATAATTCACCCCTCCACTTT.